These T cell receptor beta chains were read from a single sample in a study of human T cells and chemical hapten exposure. One entry per CDR3 protein, called by TCRdb with MiXCR from the RACE reads. The sample lists 200,000 to 300,000 distinct CDR3 sequences; about 9% were seen once. The source material was whole blood, sampled in connection with sensitization to the hapten diphenylcyclopropenone (DPC). Receptors were obtained from a woman aged 40 to 55 with alopecia areata. Some clones in this sample may be carry-over from other donors' samples. Each CDR3 is given with its conserved first and last residue. Each record gives: J gene, clone size, V gene, D gene, CDR3 protein, CDR3 DNA. D genes are given only for firm matches. Expanded clones are given a class, and other clones once, few, many or no size at all.

j_gene: TRBJ2-2
abundance: NA
v_gene: TRBV7-9
d_gene: NA
CDR3aa: CASSLRGNSPTGELFF
CDR3nt: TGTGCCAGCAGCTTAAGGGGCAACAGTCCCACCGGGGAGCTGTTTTTT

j_gene: TRBJ2-1
abundance: few
v_gene: TRBV4-3
d_gene: TRBD1
CDR3aa: CASSQAGQGTFNEQFF
CDR3nt: TGCGCCAGCAGCCAAGCGGGACAGGGGACGTTCAATGAGCAGTTCTTC

j_gene: TRBJ2-1
abundance: NA
v_gene: TRBV5-1
d_gene: TRBD2
CDR3aa: CASSLATTSGRAYNEQFF
CDR3nt: TGCGCCAGCAGCTTGGCCACTACTAGCGGGAGGGCCTACAATGAGCAGTTCTTC

j_gene: TRBJ2-7
abundance: few
v_gene: TRBV6-2/TRBV6-3
d_gene: TRBD1
CDR3aa: CASSPTAGQDPRYF
CDR3nt: TGTGCCAGCAGTCCCACCGCAGGACAGGACCCGAGGTACTTC

j_gene: TRBJ2-2
abundance: NA
v_gene: TRBV7-9
d_gene: TRBD2
CDR3aa: CASSPRTSGFTGELFF
CDR3nt: TGTGCCAGCAGCCCAAGGACTAGCGGGTTCACCGGGGAGCTGTTTTTT

j_gene: TRBJ2-7
abundance: NA
v_gene: TRBV18
d_gene: TRBD2
CDR3aa: CASSPPRSSGLFVEQYF
CDR3nt: TGTGCCAGCTCACCCCCGAGGAGTAGCGGGCTTTTTGTCGAGCAGTACTTC

j_gene: TRBJ2-2
abundance: few
v_gene: TRBV5-1
d_gene: NA
CDR3aa: CVTSEGLGGELFF
CDR3nt: TGCGTCACCAGTGAAGGACTTGGCGGGGAGCTGTTTTTT

j_gene: TRBJ1-1
abundance: few
v_gene: TRBV14
d_gene: NA
CDR3aa: CASSPSRVSRAFF
CDR3nt: TGTGCCAGCAGCCCAAGCAGGGTTTCAAGGGCTTTCTTT

j_gene: TRBJ1-1
abundance: few
v_gene: TRBV4-2
d_gene: TRBD1
CDR3aa: CASSQDSQGDTEAFF
CDR3nt: TGTGCCAGCAGCCAAGATAGTCAGGGGGACACTGAAGCTTTCTTT

j_gene: TRBJ2-1
abundance: few
v_gene: TRBV21-1
d_gene: NA
CDR3aa: CASEDASYDEQFF
CDR3nt: TGTGCCAGCGAGGACGCATCTTACGATGAGCAGTTCTTC

j_gene: TRBJ2-4
abundance: few
v_gene: TRBV11-2
d_gene: TRBD2
CDR3aa: CASSFPPSGRAKNIQYF
CDR3nt: TGTGCCAGCAGCTTCCCACCTAGCGGGAGGGCCAAAAACATTCAGTACTTC

j_gene: TRBJ1-1
abundance: NA
v_gene: TRBV12-3/TRBV12-4
d_gene: NA
CDR3aa: CASSLPGGGTMNTEAFF
CDR3nt: TGTGCCAGCAGCCTACCCGGAGGGGGAACAATGAACACTGAAGCTTTCTTT

j_gene: TRBJ2-7
abundance: few
v_gene: TRBV12-3/TRBV12-4
d_gene: NA
CDR3aa: CASSRYRDVSYEQYF
CDR3nt: TGTGCCAGCAGTCGTTACAGGGATGTCTCCTACGAGCAGTACTTC

j_gene: TRBJ1-3
abundance: NA
v_gene: TRBV12-3/TRBV12-4
d_gene: NA
CDR3aa: CASSLTTAGYF
CDR3nt: TGTGCCAGCAGTTTAACCACCGCGGGATATTTT

j_gene: TRBJ1-1
abundance: many
v_gene: TRBV12-5
d_gene: NA
CDR3aa: CASGGGHEAFF
CDR3nt: TGTGCTAGTGGTGGGGGCCACGAAGCTTTCTTT

j_gene: TRBJ1-5
abundance: NA
v_gene: TRBV12-3/TRBV12-4
d_gene: TRBD1
CDR3aa: CASSPRQGSGPQHF
CDR3nt: TGTGCCAGCAGTCCCCGACAGGGTTCGGGGCCCCAGCATTTT

j_gene: TRBJ2-1
abundance: NA
v_gene: TRBV5-1
d_gene: NA
CDR3aa: CASSLRVSSYNEQFF
CDR3nt: TGCGCCAGCAGCTTGCGCGTGTCCTCCTACAATGAGCAGTTCTTC

j_gene: TRBJ2-5
abundance: NA
v_gene: TRBV12-3/TRBV12-4
d_gene: NA
CDR3aa: CASSFVVETQYF
CDR3nt: TGTGCCAGCAGTTTCGTTGTCGAGACCCAGTACTTC

j_gene: TRBJ1-6
abundance: many
v_gene: TRBV28
d_gene: NA
CDR3aa: CASSPRARTLRLNSPLHF
CDR3nt: TGTGCCAGCAGTCCCAGGGCACGGACCCTACGATTAAATTCACCCCTCCACTTT

j_gene: TRBJ2-7
abundance: few
v_gene: TRBV6-2/TRBV6-3
d_gene: TRBD2
CDR3aa: CASSYSTSGITYEQYF
CDR3nt: TGTGCCAGCAGTTACTCGACTAGCGGGATCACCTACGAGCAGTACTTC

j_gene: TRBJ2-1
abundance: NA
v_gene: TRBV11-2
d_gene: NA
CDR3aa: CASSLGGSGPYYNEQFF
CDR3nt: TGTGCCAGCAGCTTAGGTGGAAGCGGGCCATACTACAATGAGCAGTTCTTC

j_gene: TRBJ2-2
abundance: few
v_gene: TRBV7-3
d_gene: NA
CDR3aa: CASSSFTTGELFF
CDR3nt: TGTGCCAGCAGCTCCTTTACCACCGGGGAGCTGTTTTTT

j_gene: TRBJ2-1
abundance: NA
v_gene: TRBV28
d_gene: NA
CDR3aa: CASSLYWRRGDEQFF
CDR3nt: TGTGCCAGCAGTTTATACTGGCGGAGGGGCGATGAGCAGTTCTTC

j_gene: TRBJ2-7
abundance: NA
v_gene: TRBV28
d_gene: NA
CDR3aa: CASRNLGWNYEQYF
CDR3nt: TGTGCCAGCCGTAACCTGGGGTGGAACTACGAGCAGTACTTC

j_gene: TRBJ2-1
abundance: NA
v_gene: TRBV24-1
d_gene: NA
CDR3aa: CASSDLLPVSGVYEQFF
CDR3nt: TGTGCCTCCAGTGATTTGTTGCCCGTCTCGGGGGTCTATGAGCAGTTCTTC

j_gene: TRBJ2-2
abundance: NA
v_gene: TRBV7-9
d_gene: TRBD1
CDR3aa: CASSLTAGQAPRELFF
CDR3nt: TGTGCCAGCAGCCTCACGGCGGGACAGGCGCCCCGGGAGCTGTTTTTT

j_gene: TRBJ2-1
abundance: few
v_gene: TRBV7-3
d_gene: TRBD2
CDR3aa: CASSLMSGSSYNEQFF
CDR3nt: TGTGCCAGCAGCTTGATGAGCGGGAGCTCCTACAATGAGCAGTTCTTC

j_gene: TRBJ2-3
abundance: NA
v_gene: TRBV6-1
d_gene: TRBD2
CDR3aa: CASRTSGHTDTQYF
CDR3nt: TGTGCCAGCCGGACTAGCGGTCACACAGATACGCAGTATTTT

j_gene: TRBJ2-4
abundance: NA
v_gene: TRBV28
d_gene: TRBD2
CDR3aa: CASSPRTSGFLAKNIQYF
CDR3nt: TGTGCCAGCAGTCCCCGGACTAGCGGGTTTCTAGCCAAAAACATTCAGTACTTC

j_gene: TRBJ1-4
abundance: NA
v_gene: TRBV12-3/TRBV12-4
d_gene: NA
CDR3aa: CASSPHLVPNEKLFF
CDR3nt: TGTGCCAGCAGTCCGCACCTAGTCCCTAATGAAAAACTGTTTTTT

j_gene: TRBJ2-1
abundance: few
v_gene: TRBV11-3
d_gene: TRBD2
CDR3aa: CASSWTGTSGSDEQFF
CDR3nt: TGTGCCAGCAGCTGGACCGGGACTAGCGGGAGTGATGAGCAGTTCTTC

j_gene: TRBJ2-3
abundance: many
v_gene: TRBV14
d_gene: TRBD2
CDR3aa: CASSEGFVAGGSTDTQYF
CDR3nt: TGTGCCAGCAGCGAAGGCTTTGTAGCGGGAGGGAGCACAGATACGCAGTATTTT

j_gene: TRBJ2-3
abundance: NA
v_gene: TRBV28
d_gene: NA
CDR3aa: CASSPTGEGTDTQYF
CDR3nt: TGTGCCAGCAGTCCTACAGGGGAGGGCACAGATACGCAGTATTTT

j_gene: TRBJ2-2
abundance: NA
v_gene: TRBV10-3
d_gene: NA
CDR3aa: CAISETSRNTGELFF
CDR3nt: TGTGCCATCAGTGAAACTAGCAGGAACACCGGGGAGCTGTTTTTT

j_gene: TRBJ1-1
abundance: few
v_gene: TRBV27
d_gene: NA
CDR3aa: CASSSPGGNTEAFF
CDR3nt: TGTGCCAGCAGTTCCCCTGGGGGGAACACTGAAGCTTTCTTT

j_gene: TRBJ1-5
abundance: many
v_gene: TRBV20-1
d_gene: TRBD1
CDR3aa: CSVHDRGHQPQHF
CDR3nt: TGCAGTGTTCACGACAGGGGCCATCAGCCCCAGCATTTT

j_gene: TRBJ2-1
abundance: NA
v_gene: TRBV28
d_gene: TRBD2
CDR3aa: CASSPDSGSTYNEQFF
CDR3nt: TGTGCCAGCAGTCCGGATAGCGGGTCAACCTACAATGAGCAGTTCTTC

j_gene: TRBJ1-5
abundance: few
v_gene: TRBV2
d_gene: TRBD1
CDR3aa: CASGGQVDQPQHF
CDR3nt: TGTGCCAGCGGGGGACAGGTTGATCAGCCCCAGCATTTT

j_gene: TRBJ2-5
abundance: few
v_gene: TRBV7-9
d_gene: NA
CDR3aa: CASSFKPGTPNQETQYF
CDR3nt: TGTGCCAGCAGTTTTAAGCCCGGGACACCAAACCAAGAGACCCAGTACTTC

j_gene: TRBJ2-7
abundance: NA
v_gene: TRBV7-9
d_gene: TRBD2
CDR3aa: CATMAGGPHYEQYF
CDR3nt: TGTGCCACCATGGCGGGAGGGCCCCACTACGAGCAGTACTTC

j_gene: TRBJ2-3
abundance: few
v_gene: TRBV10-3
d_gene: NA
CDR3aa: CATRSPSPGTDTQYF
CDR3nt: TGTGCCACCCGGTCCCCCTCCCCAGGCACAGATACGCAGTATTTT

j_gene: TRBJ2-1
abundance: NA
v_gene: TRBV7-2
d_gene: TRBD1
CDR3aa: CASSLSVGTAYNEQFF
CDR3nt: TGTGCCAGCAGCTTATCAGTTGGGACAGCGTACAATGAGCAGTTCTTC

j_gene: TRBJ2-7
abundance: NA
v_gene: TRBV5-1
d_gene: NA
CDR3aa: CASSLQPGTSYEQYF
CDR3nt: TGCGCCAGCAGCCTACAACCGGGAACCTCCTACGAGCAGTACTTC

j_gene: TRBJ1-1
abundance: many
v_gene: TRBV28
d_gene: NA
CDR3aa: CASSLSGTEAFF
CDR3nt: TGTGCCAGCAGTTTAAGTGGCACTGAAGCTTTCTTT

j_gene: TRBJ2-2
abundance: NA
v_gene: TRBV2
d_gene: TRBD1
CDR3aa: CASNRGSTNTGELFF
CDR3nt: TGTGCCAGCAACAGGGGGAGCACGAACACCGGGGAGCTGTTTTTT

j_gene: TRBJ2-5
abundance: few
v_gene: TRBV29-1
d_gene: NA
CDR3aa: CSVAGTADQETQYF
CDR3nt: TGCAGCGTCGCGGGGACAGCCGACCAAGAGACCCAGTACTTC

j_gene: TRBJ2-7
abundance: few
v_gene: TRBV10-3
d_gene: NA
CDR3aa: CAISDGGASYEQYF
CDR3nt: TGTGCCATCAGTGACGGCGGAGCCTCCTACGAGCAGTACTTC

j_gene: TRBJ1-2
abundance: NA
v_gene: TRBV5-6
d_gene: NA
CDR3aa: CASSLNRFGYTF
CDR3nt: TGTGCCAGCAGCTTGAACAGGTTTGGCTACACCTTC

j_gene: TRBJ2-1
abundance: NA
v_gene: TRBV11-1
d_gene: NA
CDR3aa: CASQRADNEQFF
CDR3nt: TGTGCCAGCCAGCGGGCCGACAATGAGCAGTTCTTC

j_gene: TRBJ2-2
abundance: NA
v_gene: TRBV12-3/TRBV12-4
d_gene: TRBD1
CDR3aa: CASSFGTGLNTGELFF
CDR3nt: TGTGCCAGCAGTTTCGGGACAGGTCTTAACACCGGGGAGCTGTTTTTT

j_gene: TRBJ2-1
abundance: NA
v_gene: TRBV6-1
d_gene: NA
CDR3aa: CASRAGNHNNEQFF
CDR3nt: TGTGCCAGCAGAGCAGGCAACCATAACAATGAGCAGTTCTTC

j_gene: TRBJ2-7
abundance: NA
v_gene: TRBV28
d_gene: TRBD1
CDR3aa: CASTGTGAYEQYF
CDR3nt: TGTGCCAGCACCGGGACAGGGGCATACGAGCAGTACTTC

j_gene: TRBJ2-1
abundance: few
v_gene: TRBV7-9
d_gene: TRBD2
CDR3aa: CASSIGLASYNEQFF
CDR3nt: TGTGCCAGCAGCATCGGACTAGCGAGCTACAATGAGCAGTTCTTC

j_gene: TRBJ1-1
abundance: few
v_gene: TRBV4-2
d_gene: NA
CDR3aa: CASSQPPQNTEAFF
CDR3nt: TGTGCCAGCAGCCAACCACCCCAGAACACTGAAGCTTTCTTT

j_gene: TRBJ1-1
abundance: few
v_gene: TRBV5-8
d_gene: NA
CDR3aa: CASSLQHGTEAFF
CDR3nt: TGTGCCAGCAGCCTCCAACATGGGACTGAAGCTTTCTTT